Following are 6 T cell receptor beta chains from one sample sequenced in a study of early T cells in non-severe SARS-CoV-2 infection. TCRdb passed the 5' RACE reads through MiXCR, listing each CDR3 protein once. The repertoire has tens of thousands of distinct CDR3 sequences, roughly 7% of them found once; the top ten carry around 2.9%. The specimen was whole blood. These receptors were obtained from an adult who was a healthcare worker with PCR-confirmed SARS-CoV-2 infection or an uninfected control (not recorded which).

CDR3: CASSIGLAGGRAGANVLTF. The CDR3 DNA follows: TGTGCCAGTAGTATAGGACTAGCGGGAGGCCGCGCTGGGGCCAACGTCCTGACTTTC. This chain joins TRBV19 and TRBJ2-6; 13 bases map to TRBD2. V was pared by 1 base and J by 2 bases, with 5 bases of the junction left unmatched. CDR1 LNHDA and CDR2 SQIVND come from the germline V gene (reference sequence). The CDR3 is made up of 19 amino acids.

This clonotype has ten or more counts. The genes are TRBV2 and TRBJ2-2, with D perhaps matching TRBD1 (6 bases). V lost 6 bases to trimming and J lost 0 bases, with 14 bases between them. The CDR3 is made up of 16 amino acids. From germline, CDR1 is SNHLY and CDR2 FYNNEI. CDR3 sequence reads: CASRSGQFANTGELFF. DNA for the CDR3: TGTGCCAGCAGAAGCGGACAGTTCGCGAACACCGGGGAGCTGTTTTTT.

This chain joins TRBV4-1 and TRBJ2-1; a possible D gene is TRBD2 (5 bases). The CDR3 covers 13 residues. Per germline, CDR1 MGHRA and CDR2 YSYEKL. Trimming removed 0 bases from V and 14 bases from J, with 14 bases in between. CDR3 DNA sequence: TGCGCCAGCAGCCAAGATCGGGGAAACTTGGAGTTCTTC. Translating gives CASSQDRGNLEFF.

In this sample, this clonotype turned up many times. This chain connects TRBV20-1 to TRBJ2-5, with D unresolved. Per germline, CDR1 DFQATT and CDR2 SNEGSKA (reference sequence). This CDR3 spans 13 amino acids. Deletions cut 5 bases from V and 0 bases from J, with 10 bases between. This CDR3 is CSALRPYQETQYF. The CDR3 DNA follows: TGCAGTGCTCTACGGCCATACCAAGAGACCCAGTACTTC.

In this sample, this clonotype turned up a few times. The V and J genes are TRBV13 and TRBJ1-2; D unresolved. Trimming removed 1 base from V and 0 bases from J, with 9 bases in between. Germline values: CDR1 PRHDT, CDR2 FYEKMQ (reference sequence). The CDR3 has 15 residues. CDR3 in DNA: TGTGCCAGCAGCTTAGACAGCCTAGCTAACTATGGCTACACCTTC. Translated: CASSLDSLANYGYTF.

This clonotype came up many times. V usage is TRBV10-2 and J usage is TRBJ2-3; D is unresolved. This CDR3 contains 15 residues. The germline V gene has CDR1 WSHSY and CDR2 SAAADI. Trimming left V 3 bases short and J 0 bases short, with 10 bases between. For the CDR3, the DNA is TGCGCCAGCAGTGAATCAAGCGTGAGCACAGATACGCAGTATTTT. Translating it yields CASSESSVSTDTQYF.